Following are 30 T cell receptor beta chains from one sample sequenced in a study of blood T cells in healthy people across ages. A second PCR of 7 to 11 cycles used a sample-barcoded 5' primer and a J-beta primer mix. TCRdb itself ran the 5' RACE reads through MiXCR, one entry per CDR3 protein. The top ten clones hold over 7% of a sample with 1.5 million to 2 million distinct CDR3 sequences, approximately 28% of them seen once. The sequenced sample was blood. The receptors were sampled from a woman aged 30 to 39 in good health.

The chain uses TRBV14 and TRBJ2-7, with TRBD1 matching 9 bases. Germline CDR1 reads SGHDN; CDR2 reads FVKESK. With V trimmed by 10 bases and J by 5 bases, 9 bases remained unmatched. There are 13 residues in the CDR3. The CDR3 bases are TGTGCCAACCCGGGACAGGGTAGCGACGAGCAGTACTTC. Encoded protein: CANPGQGSDEQYF.

This clonotype was counted a few times. This chain connects TRBV7-6 to TRBJ2-7; D call uncertain. Germline loops: CDR1 SGHVS, CDR2 FNYEAQ. There are 15 residues in the CDR3. The V end lost 5 bases, the J end lost 3 bases, and 17 bases lay between the germline ends. This CDR3 is CASSPGPELIYEQYF. In DNA form, the CDR3 reads TGTGCCAGCAGCCCGGGCCCAGAATTAATCTACGAGCAGTACTTC.

The rearrangement links TRBV15 to TRBJ2-1, with 10 bases matching TRBD2. The CDR3 loop spans 16 amino acids. CDR1 is LNHNV and CDR2 is YYDKDF in the germline V gene (reference sequence). V shed 1 base, J shed 4 bases, and the junction held 4 bases outside the gene matches. The CDR3 sequence is CATSRASSGGYNEQFF. The CDR3 coding sequence is TGTGCCACCAGCAGAGCGAGTAGCGGGGGGTACAATGAGCAGTTCTTC. The entire variable domain, with the rest obtained from reference TRBV15 and TRBJ2-1, is as follows: DAMVIQNPRYQVTQFGKPVTLSCSQTLNHNVMYWYQQKSSQAPKLLFHYYDKDFNNEADTPDNFQSRRPNTSFCFLDIRSPGLGDTAMYLCATSRASSGGYNEQFFGPGTRLTVL.

This clonotype has only a few counts. The CDR3 coding sequence is TGCGCCAGCAGCCTTACTAGCGGGGGAAAAGATACGCAGTATTTT. Translated: CASSLTSGGKDTQYF. This chain joins TRBV5-1 and TRBJ2-3, with 11 nucleotides matching TRBD2. The CDR3 runs 15 residues. Germline loops: CDR1 SGHRS, CDR2 YFSETQ. Losses at the gene ends were 4 bases for V and 5 bases for J; bases not matched to a gene: 6. Based on the CDR3 plus reference TRBV5-1 and TRBJ2-3, the full variable domain is KAGVTQTPRYLIKTRGQQVTLSCSPISGHRSVSWYQQTPGQGLQFLFEYFSETQRNKGNFPGRFSGRQFSNSRSEMNVSTLELGDSALYLCASSLTSGGKDTQYFGPGTRLTVL.

CDR3 sequence reads: CARSPAGKCTGELFF. The CDR3 DNA is TGTGCCCGCTCCCCTGCGGGGAAATGCACCGGGGAGCTGTTTTTT. V and J are TRBV27 and TRBJ2-2; D perhaps matches TRBD2 (6 bases). V lost 11 bases to trimming and J lost 4 bases, with 20 bases between them. Germline-derived CDR1 and CDR2 are MNHEY and SMNVEV (reference sequence). The CDR3 runs to 15 residues.

Ten or more counts support this clonotype. This chain links TRBV20-1 with TRBJ2-3; either TRBD1 or TRBD2 may fit D (6 bases each). The germline CDR1 and CDR2 sequences are DFQATT and SNEGSKA (reference sequence). V shed 3 bases and J shed 1 base, with 11 bases lying between them. There are 14 residues in the CDR3. The CDR3 DNA sequence: TGCAGTGCTAGGGGGAGGACAGGCACAGATACGCAGTATTTT. As protein: CSARGRTGTDTQYF.

In its sample, this clonotype was seen many times. The CDR3 DNA sequence: TGCAGTGCTACAGGAGTAGCCAAAAACATTCAGTACTTC. Translated: CSATGVAKNIQYF. The rearrangement links TRBV20-1 to TRBJ2-4; D unresolved. Trimming removed 4 bases from V and 0 bases from J, with 7 bases in between. From germline, CDR1 is DFQATT and CDR2 SNEGSKA (reference sequence). The CDR3 spans 13 residues.

V is TRBV11-2 and J is TRBJ2-2; D remains ambiguous. Germline values: CDR1 SGHAT, CDR2 FQNNGV. The V and J ends lost 4 bases and 6 bases respectively, with 9 bases between them. The CDR3 spans 13 residues. The CDR3 here is CASSSAMAGELFF. Here the CDR3 DNA reads TGTGCCAGCAGCTCCGCTATGGCCGGGGAGCTGTTTTTT.

The rearrangement links TRBV5-6 to TRBJ1-1; tentative D call: TRBD1 (5 bases). V was clipped by 0 bases and J by 0 bases, with 12 bases between them. In germline, CDR1 is SGHDT, CDR2 YYEEEE. The length of the CDR3 is 16 residues. This chain's CDR3 is CASSLEAGRLNTEAFF. CDR3 bases: TGTGCCAGCAGCTTGGAGGCAGGGCGTCTGAACACTGAAGCTTTCTTT.

In the case of this clonotype: As the CDR3 is not closed by the conserved phenylalanine or tryptophan, this likely results from a read error. The chain couples TRBV12-3 or TRBV12-4 to TRBJ2-7; D is possibly TRBD1 or TRBD2 (5 bases each). The CDR3 loop spans 14 amino acids. The germline V and J ends were trimmed by 5 bases and 0 bases, with 11 bases remaining between them. CDR3 sequence (DNA): TGTGCCAGCAGTACTAGGGGCGGCTCCTACGAGCAGTACCTC. This encodes CASSTRGGSYEQYL.

The genes are TRBV5-1 and TRBJ2-2; 11 nucleotides line up with TRBD2. V lost 2 bases, J lost 7 bases, and 7 bases stayed unmatched. Germline V CDR1 and CDR2: SGHRS, YFSETQ. The CDR3 runs to 16 residues. The CDR3 nucleotides read TGCGCCAGCAGCTTACTAGCGGGAGTGAAAATCGGGGAGCTGTTTTTT. Protein sequence: CASSLLAGVKIGELFF.

The chain combines TRBV15 with TRBJ1-4; D possibly corresponds to TRBD1 (5 bases). V was pared by 3 bases and J by 8 bases, with 19 bases between. Per the germline V gene, CDR1 is LNHNV and CDR2 is YYDKDF (reference sequence). This CDR3 is built from 16 residues. CDR3 protein: CATSRVLGAGKEKLFF. CDR3 sequence (DNA): TGTGCCACCAGCAGGGTCCTGGGAGCAGGGAAGGAAAAACTGTTTTTT.

This clonotype was picked up a small number of times. The rearrangement links TRBV10-3 to TRBJ2-7; D not resolved. This CDR3 is 12 amino acids long. CDR1 is ENHRY, CDR2 SYGVKD, per germline. Trimming cost V 2 bases and J 3 bases, with 5 bases left between them. In DNA, the CDR3 is TGTGCCATCAGTGAGGTCTTCTACGAGCAGTACTTC. Its translation: CAISEVFYEQYF.

This chain connects TRBV7-9 to TRBJ1-1; no clear D gene. Germline loops: CDR1 SEHNR, CDR2 FQNEAQ (reference sequence). V lost 1 base and J 1 base, leaving 7 bases between the germline ends. This CDR3 comprises 14 residues. CDR3: CASSLGFKNTEAFF. The DNA of the CDR3 is TGTGCCAGCAGCTTAGGTTTTAAGAACACTGAAGCTTTCTTT.

This clonotype was counted only a few times. The chain recombines TRBV7-2 with TRBJ2-7, with D perhaps matching TRBD2 (6 bases). Germline CDR1 SGHTA, CDR2 FQGNSA. The CDR3 extends over 14 amino acids. The V end lost 4 bases, the J end lost 3 bases, and 13 bases lay between the germline ends. The chain's CDR3 is CASSSGLRGYEQYF. The DNA for the CDR3 is TGTGCCAGCAGCTCGGGACTCCGGGGCTACGAGCAGTACTTC.

The V call is TRBV20-1, the J call TRBJ1-4; D is unresolved. The V end was cut by 4 bases, the J end by 8 bases, with 11 bases between. Per the germline V gene, CDR1 is DFQATT and CDR2 is SNEGSKA (reference sequence). This CDR3 has 12 residues. DNA of the CDR3: TGCAGTGCTACCCTTCGGAGGGAAAAACTGTTTTTT. It is translated as CSATLRREKLFF.

V and J are TRBV20-1 and TRBJ2-1, with 8 bases lining up with TRBD2. Losses at the gene ends were 0 bases for V and 5 bases for J; bases not matched to a gene: 6. Germline CDR1 reads DFQATT; CDR2 reads SNEGSKA (reference sequence). This CDR3 comprises 15 residues. The CDR3 is CSARDTGGPNNEQFF. CDR3 coding DNA: TGCAGTGCTAGAGATACGGGAGGGCCCAACAATGAGCAGTTCTTC.

This clonotype was observed a handful of times. V usage is TRBV10-3 and J usage is TRBJ2-7; tentatively, D is TRBD1 (6 bases). Germline CDR1 ENHRY, CDR2 SYGVKD. The CDR3 has 15 residues. Trimming cost V 3 bases and J 2 bases, with 14 bases left between them. CDR3: CAISEKQGTTYEQYF. In nucleotides, the CDR3 is TGTGCCATCAGTGAAAAACAGGGTACTACCTACGAGCAGTACTTC.

This clonotype was seen many times. The J gene is TRBJ1-5, the V gene TRBV18, with D possibly matching TRBD1 (5 bases). This CDR3 region has 12 residues. V dropped 8 bases and J dropped 4 bases, with 9 bases sitting between them. Germline loops: CDR1 KGHSH, CDR2 LQKENI. CDR3 protein: CASSPGNQPQHF. The CDR3 bases are TGTGCCAGCAGCCCAGGGAATCAGCCCCAGCATTTT. Variable domain in full (rest from reference TRBV18 and TRBJ1-5): NAGVMQNPRHLVRRRGQEARLRCSPMKGHSHVYWYRQLPEEGLKFMVYLQKENIIDESGMPKERFSAEFPKEGPSILRIQQVVRGDSAAYFCASSPGNQPQHFGDGTRLSIL.

This clonotype showed up just a few times. The chain recombines TRBV20-1 with TRBJ2-5; 10 bases are a match to TRBD2. The CDR3 sequence is 14 residues long. V lost 2 bases and J lost 9; bases outside the gene matches: 9. Germline V gives CDR1 DFQATT, CDR2 SNEGSKA (reference sequence). CDR3 coding DNA: TGCAGTGCTAGACTAGCGGGAGCCGGGGGGTCCCAGTACTTC. Encoded protein: CSARLAGAGGSQYF.

This clonotype appeared many times. This chain joins TRBV20-1 and TRBJ2-1; tentative D call: TRBD2 (5 bases). Per germline, CDR1 DFQATT and CDR2 SNEGSKA (reference sequence). The CDR3 spans 15 residues. V was pared by 3 bases and J by 5 bases, with 17 bases between. The CDR3 region has the DNA TGCAGTGCTAGGCGACGGGGATTAAGGGACAATGAGCAGTTCTTC. Translation gives CSARRRGLRDNEQFF.

The CDR3 loop reads CASSLVTSGESEQFF. In DNA, the CDR3 is TGCGCCAGCAGCCTAGTGACTAGCGGGGAATCTGAGCAGTTCTTC. The V and J genes are TRBV5-1 and TRBJ2-1; 11 bases match TRBD2. This CDR3 spans 15 amino acids. Germline V gene lookup returns CDR1 SGHRS and CDR2 YFSETQ. V lost 4 bases, J lost 9 bases, and 9 bases stayed unmatched.

A few counts support this clonotype. This chain uses TRBV2 with TRBJ1-5; 8 bases fit TRBD1. Germline V CDR1 and CDR2: SNHLY, FYNNEI. J gave up 7 bases and V 6 bases, and 5 bases lay outside the gene matches. The CDR3 consists of 13 residues. In DNA, the CDR3 is TGTGCCAGCAGGAGGACAGGGTCCCAGCCCCAGCATTTT. It yields the protein CASRRTGSQPQHF.

This clonotype was seen repeatedly, ten times or more. The CDR3 protein is CASSAPGQVADTQYF. CDR3 nucleotide sequence: TGTGCCAGCAGCGCCCCAGGACAGGTAGCAGATACGCAGTATTTT. J is TRBJ2-3 and V is TRBV9, with 7 bases fitting TRBD1. The CDR3 is 15 amino acids. Germline V gene lookup returns CDR1 SGDLS and CDR2 YYNGEE. V shed 3 bases, J shed 4 bases, and the junction held 8 bases outside the gene matches. Combining the CDR3 with reference TRBV9 and TRBJ2-3 gives the whole variable domain DSGVTQTPKHLITATGQRVTLRCSPRSGDLSVYWYQQSLDQGLQFLIQYYNGEERAKGNILERFSAQQFPDLHSELNLSSLELGDSALYFCASSAPGQVADTQYFGPGTRLTVL.

In its sample, this clonotype was seen a few times. The chain joins TRBV19 to TRBJ2-5, with a possible D match to TRBD1 (6 bases). Germline values: CDR1 LNHDA, CDR2 SQIVND (reference sequence). V lost 9 bases, J lost 4 bases, and 18 bases lay in between. This CDR3 comprises 14 residues. The CDR3 loop reads CASNGGGRAETQYF. In nucleotides, the CDR3 is TGTGCCAGCAATGGGGGCGGCAGGGCAGAGACCCAGTACTTC.

The genes are TRBV5-5 and TRBJ1-1; TRBD1 matches at 10 bases. Losses at the gene ends were 0 bases for V and 7 bases for J; bases not matched to a gene: 6. The CDR3 is 15 amino acids. Germline CDR1 SGHKS, CDR2 YYEKEE (reference sequence). CDR3 residues: CASSLEGTGVYEAFF. The CDR3 bases are TGTGCCAGCAGCTTGGAAGGGACAGGGGTTTATGAAGCTTTCTTT.

The J gene is TRBJ2-7, the V gene TRBV20-1; D is perhaps TRBD1 (6 bases). The V end lost 1 base, the J end lost 0 bases, and 16 bases lay between the germline ends. The CDR3 covers 16 residues. Germline V CDR1 and CDR2: DFQATT, SNEGSKA (reference sequence). CDR3 nucleotide sequence: TGCAGTGCTAGAGTCCCCCGAGACAGGAGCTCCTACGAGCAGTACTTC. Protein: CSARVPRDRSSYEQYF.

This clonotype was counted between two and nine times. One end of the junction does not line up with germline, which may come from a read error. The chain joins TRBV6-6 to TRBJ2-3, with TRBD1 as a possible D gene (5 bases). The germline V gene encodes CDR1 MNHNY and CDR2 SVGAGI (reference sequence). The CDR3 has 13 residues. The CDR3 region is CASRATFTGTQYF. DNA of the CDR3: TGTGCCAGCCGTGCTACCTTCACAGGTACGCAGTATTTT.

Turning to this clonotype: It may be a read error: a sequence one base away is much more abundant. V and J are TRBV29-1 and TRBJ2-1; TRBD1 matches 8 bases. The V and J ends lost 7 bases and 9 bases, in that order; junction bases with no gene match: 11. Germline V lookup: CDR1 SQVTM, CDR2 ANQGSEA. This CDR3 comprises 13 residues. The chain's CDR3 is CSARGQEALEQFF. The CDR3 DNA reads TGCAGCGCCCGGGGACAGGAGGCTCTTGAGCAGTTCTTC.

The chain employs TRBV7-2 and TRBJ2-3, with 11 bases matching TRBD2. Losses at the gene ends were 5 bases for V and 6 bases for J; bases not matched to a gene: 13. Germline CDR1 is SGHTA and CDR2 is FQGNSA. This CDR3 comprises 17 residues. CDR3: CASSPNLAGGPGDTQYF. CDR3 nucleotides: TGTGCCAGCAGCCCAAATCTAGCGGGGGGACCCGGGGATACGCAGTATTTT.